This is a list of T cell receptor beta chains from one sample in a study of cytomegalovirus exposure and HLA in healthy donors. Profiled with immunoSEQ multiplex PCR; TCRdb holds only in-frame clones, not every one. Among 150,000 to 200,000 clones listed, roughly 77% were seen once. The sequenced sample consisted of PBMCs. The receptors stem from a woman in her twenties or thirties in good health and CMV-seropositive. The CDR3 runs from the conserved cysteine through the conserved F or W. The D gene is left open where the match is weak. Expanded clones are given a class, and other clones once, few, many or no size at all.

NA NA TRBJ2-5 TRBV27 CASRRGETQYF TGTGCCAGCAGACGGGGAGAGACCCAGTACTTC
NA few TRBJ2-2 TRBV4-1 CASSPSTTGELFF TGCGCCAGCAGTCCCTCTACGACCGGGGAGCTGTTTTTT
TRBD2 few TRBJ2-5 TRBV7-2 CASSLGLAGKETQYF TGTGCCAGCAGCTTGGGACTAGCGGGAAAAGAGACCCAGTACTTC
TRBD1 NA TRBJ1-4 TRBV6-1 CATAISTGAEKLFF TGTGCCACCGCGATTAGTACAGGGGCCGAAAAACTGTTTTTT
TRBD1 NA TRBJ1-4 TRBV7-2 CASSEWTGENEKLFF TGTGCCAGCAGCGAGTGGACAGGGGAGAATGAAAAACTGTTTTTT
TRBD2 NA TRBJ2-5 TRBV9 CASTRGGGGGALVETQYF TGTGCCAGCACCAGGGGGGGAGGCGGGGGGGCCCTTGTGGAGACCCAGTACTTC
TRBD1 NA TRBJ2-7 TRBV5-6 CASSLTGTGSREQYF TGTGCCAGCAGCTTAACCGGGACAGGGTCTCGCGAGCAGTACTTC
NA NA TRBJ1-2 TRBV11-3 CASSLGQGTNYGYTF TGTGCCAGCAGCTTAGGGCAGGGGACGAACTATGGCTACACCTTC
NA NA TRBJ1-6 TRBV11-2 CASSLVAGHNSPLHF TGTGCCAGCAGCTTAGTAGCGGGACACAATTCACCCCTCCACTTT
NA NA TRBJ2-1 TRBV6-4 CASQSDSSAYNEQFF TGTGCCAGTCAGAGCGACAGTTCGGCGTACAATGAGCAGTTCTTC
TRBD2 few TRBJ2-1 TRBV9 CASNQRGGPNEQFF TGTGCCAGCAACCAGCGGGGGGGCCCAAATGAGCAGTTCTTC
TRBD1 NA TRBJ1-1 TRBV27 CASSPRQGIKNTEAFF TGTGCCAGCAGTCCACGACAGGGGATAAAGAACACTGAAGCTTTCTTT
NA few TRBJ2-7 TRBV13 CASSGGHHEQYF TGTGCCAGCAGCGGGGGACACCACGAGCAGTACTTC
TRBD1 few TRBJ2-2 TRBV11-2 CASSPTGRNTGELFF TGTGCCAGCAGCCCGACAGGGAGGAACACCGGGGAGCTGTTTTTT
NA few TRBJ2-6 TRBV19 CASRVTDRSGANVLTF TGTGCCAGTAGGGTTACAGACCGCTCTGGGGCCAACGTCCTGACTTTC
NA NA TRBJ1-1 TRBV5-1 CASSGRRGGNTEAFF TGCGCCAGCAGCGGCCGGAGAGGGGGAAATACTGAAGCCTTCTTT
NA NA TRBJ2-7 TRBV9 CASSVGGGFTYEQYF TGTGCCAGCAGCGTAGGGGGGGGCTTCACCTACGAGCAGTACTTC
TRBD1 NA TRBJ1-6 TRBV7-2 CASSTDRVGSYNSPLHF TGTGCCAGCAGCACCGACAGGGTCGGCTCCTATAATTCACCCCTCCACTTT
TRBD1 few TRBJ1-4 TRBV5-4 CASSRDRENEKLFF TGTGCCAGCAGCCGGGACAGGGAAAATGAAAAACTGTTTTTT
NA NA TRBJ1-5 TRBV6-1 CASRGAQPQHF TGTGCCAGCAGGGGGGCTCAGCCCCAGCATTTT
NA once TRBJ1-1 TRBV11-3 CASSLWTGQSNTEAFF TGTGCCAGCAGCTTATGGACGGGACAATCGAACACTGAAGCTTTCTTT
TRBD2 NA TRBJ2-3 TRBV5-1 CASSLDGTSGATDTQYF TGCGCCAGCAGCTTGGACGGGACTAGCGGGGCCACAGATACGCAGTATTTT
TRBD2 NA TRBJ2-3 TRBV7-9 CASSSSGGVDTQYF TGTGCCAGCAGCTCTAGCGGCGGAGTGGATACGCAGTATTTT
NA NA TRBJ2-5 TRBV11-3 CASSLDPLGRETQYF TGTGCCAGCAGCTTAGACCCACTAGGGAGGGAGACCCAGTACTTC
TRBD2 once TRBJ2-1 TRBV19 CASTYGTSGGSYNEQFF TGTGCCAGTACCTATGGGACTAGCGGGGGCTCCTACAATGAGCAGTTCTTC
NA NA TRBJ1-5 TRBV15 CATSRDLQPQHF TGTGCCACCAGCAGAGACCTGCAGCCCCAGCATTTT
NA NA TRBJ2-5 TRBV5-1 CASSFRQKETQYF TGCGCCAGCAGCTTCAGGCAAAAAGAGACCCAGTACTTC